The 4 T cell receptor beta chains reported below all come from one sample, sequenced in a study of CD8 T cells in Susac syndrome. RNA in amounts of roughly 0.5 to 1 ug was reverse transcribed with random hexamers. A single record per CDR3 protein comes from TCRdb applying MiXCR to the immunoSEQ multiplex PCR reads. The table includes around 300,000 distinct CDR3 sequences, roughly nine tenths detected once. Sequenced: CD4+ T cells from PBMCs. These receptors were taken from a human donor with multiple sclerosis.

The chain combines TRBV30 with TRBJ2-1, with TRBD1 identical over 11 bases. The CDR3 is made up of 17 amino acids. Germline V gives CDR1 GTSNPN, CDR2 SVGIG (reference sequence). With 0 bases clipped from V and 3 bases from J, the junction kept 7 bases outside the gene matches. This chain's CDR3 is CAWSVIGTGGLYNEQFF. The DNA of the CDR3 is TGTGCCTGGAGTGTGATAGGGACAGGGGGTCTCTACAATGAGCAGTTCTTC.

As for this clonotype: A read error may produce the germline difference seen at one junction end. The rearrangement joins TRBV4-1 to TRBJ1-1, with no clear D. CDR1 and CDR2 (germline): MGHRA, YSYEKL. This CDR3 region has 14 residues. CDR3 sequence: CASSQTSMNTEVFF. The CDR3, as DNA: TGCGCCAGCAGCCAGACGAGCATGAACACTGAAGTTTTCTTT.

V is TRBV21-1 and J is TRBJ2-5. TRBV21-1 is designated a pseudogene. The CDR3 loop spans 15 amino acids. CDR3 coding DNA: TGTGCCAGCAGCAAAAAAATCCAGACCCAAGAGACCCAGTACTTC. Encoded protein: CASSKKIQTQETQYF.

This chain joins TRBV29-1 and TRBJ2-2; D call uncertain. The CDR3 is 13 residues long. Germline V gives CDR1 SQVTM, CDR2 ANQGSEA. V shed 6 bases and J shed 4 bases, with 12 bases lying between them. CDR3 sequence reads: CSVLTTPTGELFF. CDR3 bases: TGCAGCGTCCTGACAACACCCACCGGGGAGCTGTTTTTT.